This is a list of T cell receptor beta chains from one sample in a study of T cells in localized non-small cell lung cancer. Produced via immunoSEQ multiplex PCR; TCRdb's table is partial and in-frame only. The repertoire has more than 45,000 clones, roughly nine tenths of them found once; the top ten carry over 2%. This specimen was PBMCs, taken before any cancer treatment. These receptors all come from a man between 35 and 75 years old with stage II lung adenocarcinoma. Both conserved end residues are part of each CDR3. The D gene is left open where the match is weak.

J gene: TRBJ2-5; V gene: TRBV7-8; D gene: .; CDR3 protein: CASSLVRQETQYF
J gene: TRBJ1-2; V gene: TRBV4-1; D gene: .; CDR3 protein: CASSQDWSGYTF
J gene: TRBJ1-6; V gene: TRBV19; D gene: .; CDR3 protein: CASSQQALTPLHF
J gene: TRBJ2-1; V gene: TRBV5-6; D gene: .; CDR3 protein: CASSFGENEQFF
J gene: TRBJ1-4; V gene: TRBV5-1; D gene: TRBD1; CDR3 protein: CASSPGQGIRRGGTNEKLFF
J gene: TRBJ1-2; V gene: TRBV6-1; D gene: TRBD1; CDR3 protein: CASHTGGHGHGYTF
J gene: TRBJ1-6; V gene: TRBV4-2; D gene: .; CDR3 protein: CASSQGIGDGSPLHF
J gene: TRBJ2-7; V gene: TRBV4-1; D gene: TRBD1; CDR3 protein: CASSQTGTATYEQYF
J gene: TRBJ2-3; V gene: TRBV7-2; D gene: TRBD2; CDR3 protein: CASTSGGSDTQYF
J gene: TRBJ1-1; V gene: TRBV6-6; D gene: .; CDR3 protein: CASSYPSDSWETEAFF
J gene: TRBJ1-1; V gene: TRBV10-3; D gene: .; CDR3 protein: CAISSDMSEAFF
J gene: TRBJ2-2; V gene: TRBV27; D gene: TRBD1; CDR3 protein: CASSSRGRIGELFF
J gene: TRBJ2-5; V gene: TRBV7-3; D gene: TRBD1; CDR3 protein: CASSRDSQETQYF
J gene: TRBJ2-5; V gene: TRBV6-1; D gene: TRBD2; CDR3 protein: CASSSWTSMWETQYF
J gene: TRBJ1-1; V gene: TRBV10-3; D gene: TRBD1; CDR3 protein: CATRGTSTTEAFF
J gene: TRBJ2-1; V gene: TRBV1; D gene: .; CDR3 protein: CTSSQDVRDRSSNEQFF
J gene: TRBJ1-1; V gene: TRBV27; D gene: .; CDR3 protein: CASRSPDTEAFF
J gene: TRBJ1-5; V gene: TRBV6-1; D gene: .; CDR3 protein: CASSEGVQVGEPQHF
J gene: TRBJ2-7; V gene: TRBV19; D gene: .; CDR3 protein: CASSIEGSYEQYF
J gene: TRBJ1-5; V gene: TRBV9; D gene: .; CDR3 protein: CASSVSQGSNQPQHF